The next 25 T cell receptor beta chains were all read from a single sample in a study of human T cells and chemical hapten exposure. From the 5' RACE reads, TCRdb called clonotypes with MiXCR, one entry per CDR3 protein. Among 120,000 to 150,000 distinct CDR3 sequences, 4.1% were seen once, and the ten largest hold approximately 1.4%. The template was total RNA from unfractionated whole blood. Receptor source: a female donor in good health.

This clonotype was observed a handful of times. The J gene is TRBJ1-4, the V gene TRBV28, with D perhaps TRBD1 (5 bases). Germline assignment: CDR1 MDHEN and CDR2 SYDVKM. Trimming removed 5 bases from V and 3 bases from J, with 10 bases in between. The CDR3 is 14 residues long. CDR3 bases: TGTGCCAGCAGTATTCAGGGTGCTAATGAAAAACTGTTTTTT. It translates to CASSIQGANEKLFF.

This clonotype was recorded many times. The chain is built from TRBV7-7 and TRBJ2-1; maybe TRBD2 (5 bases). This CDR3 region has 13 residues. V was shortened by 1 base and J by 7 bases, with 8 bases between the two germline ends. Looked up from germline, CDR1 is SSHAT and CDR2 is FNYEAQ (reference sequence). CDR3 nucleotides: TGTGCCAGCAGCTTAGGAGGGTTAAATGAGCAGTTCTTC. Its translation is CASSLGGLNEQFF.

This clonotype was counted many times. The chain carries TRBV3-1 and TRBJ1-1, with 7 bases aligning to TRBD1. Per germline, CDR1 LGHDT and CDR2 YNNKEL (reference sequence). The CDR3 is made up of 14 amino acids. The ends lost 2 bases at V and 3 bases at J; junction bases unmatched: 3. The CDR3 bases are TGTGCCAGCAGCCAACCGGGGACAGACACTGAAGCTTTCTTT. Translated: CASSQPGTDTEAFF.

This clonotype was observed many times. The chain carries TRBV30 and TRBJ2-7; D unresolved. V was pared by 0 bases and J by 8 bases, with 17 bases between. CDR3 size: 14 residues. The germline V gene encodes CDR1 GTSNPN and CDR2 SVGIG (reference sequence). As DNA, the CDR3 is TGTGCCTGGAGTGTACCTCTTCGGTGGAAGCAGCAGTACTTC. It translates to CAWSVPLRWKQQYF.

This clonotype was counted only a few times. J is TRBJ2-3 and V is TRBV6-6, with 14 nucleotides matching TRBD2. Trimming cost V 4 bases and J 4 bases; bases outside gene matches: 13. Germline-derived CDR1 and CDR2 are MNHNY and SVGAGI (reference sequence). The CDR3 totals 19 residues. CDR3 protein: CASSFSIGLAGGPADTQYF. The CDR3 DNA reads TGTGCCAGCAGTTTTTCTATCGGACTAGCGGGGGGCCCCGCAGATACGCAGTATTTT.

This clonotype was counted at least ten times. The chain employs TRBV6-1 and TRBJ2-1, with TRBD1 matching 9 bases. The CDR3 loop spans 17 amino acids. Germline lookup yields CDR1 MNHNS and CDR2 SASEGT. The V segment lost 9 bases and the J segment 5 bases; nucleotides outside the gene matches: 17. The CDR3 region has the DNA TGTGCCAGTACCCAAGCAACCGGGACAGGGTACCACAATGAGCAGTTCTTC. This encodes CASTQATGTGYHNEQFF.

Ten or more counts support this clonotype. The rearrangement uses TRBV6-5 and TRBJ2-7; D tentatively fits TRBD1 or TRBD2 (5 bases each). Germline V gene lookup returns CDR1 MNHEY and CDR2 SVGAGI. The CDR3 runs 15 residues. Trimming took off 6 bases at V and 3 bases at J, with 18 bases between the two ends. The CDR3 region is CASSPTLGRSYEQYF. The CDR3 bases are TGTGCCAGCAGCCCTACCCTGGGACGCAGCTACGAGCAGTACTTC.

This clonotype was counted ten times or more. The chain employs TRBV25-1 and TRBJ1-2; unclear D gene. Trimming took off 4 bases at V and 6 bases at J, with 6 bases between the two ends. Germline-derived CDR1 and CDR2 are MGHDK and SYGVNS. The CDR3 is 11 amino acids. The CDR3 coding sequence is TGTGCCAGCAGTGGCGGCCATGGCTACACCTTC. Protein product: CASSGGHGYTF.

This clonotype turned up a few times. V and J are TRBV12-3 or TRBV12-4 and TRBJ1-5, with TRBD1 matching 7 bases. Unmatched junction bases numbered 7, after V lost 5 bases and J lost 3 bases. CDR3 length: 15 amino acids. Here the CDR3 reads CASSLGGQLNQPQHF. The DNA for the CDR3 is TGTGCCAGCAGTCTAGGGGGACAGCTCAATCAGCCCCAGCATTTT.

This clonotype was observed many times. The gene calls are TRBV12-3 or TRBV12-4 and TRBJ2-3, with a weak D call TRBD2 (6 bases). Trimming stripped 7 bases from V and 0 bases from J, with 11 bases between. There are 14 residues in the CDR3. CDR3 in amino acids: CASKEGHSTDTQYF. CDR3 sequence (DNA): TGTGCCAGCAAGGAGGGGCATAGCACAGATACGCAGTATTTT.

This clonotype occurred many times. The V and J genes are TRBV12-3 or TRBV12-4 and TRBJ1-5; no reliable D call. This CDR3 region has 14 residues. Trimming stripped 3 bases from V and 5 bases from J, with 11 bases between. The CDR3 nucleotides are TGTGCCAGCAGTTTCAGGCTGCCGGATCAGCCCCAGCATTTT. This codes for CASSFRLPDQPQHF.

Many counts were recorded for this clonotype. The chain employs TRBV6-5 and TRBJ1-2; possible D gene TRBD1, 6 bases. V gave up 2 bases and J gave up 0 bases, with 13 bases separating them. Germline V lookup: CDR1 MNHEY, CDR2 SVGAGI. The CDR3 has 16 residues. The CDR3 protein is CASSYGTPGANYGYTF. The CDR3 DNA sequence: TGTGCCAGCAGTTACGGGACACCGGGGGCTAACTATGGCTACACCTTC.

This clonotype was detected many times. The CDR3 loop reads CASSSSDLRGKSSYEQYF. The CDR3 nucleotides read TGTGCCAGCAGTTCCAGCGACTTGCGGGGGAAGAGCTCCTACGAGCAGTACTTC. This chain uses TRBV6-5 with TRBJ2-7; 7 nucleotides match TRBD2. The length of the CDR3 is 18 residues. With 4 bases clipped from V and 0 bases from J, the junction kept 15 bases outside the gene matches. Germline assignment: CDR1 MNHEY and CDR2 SVGAGI.

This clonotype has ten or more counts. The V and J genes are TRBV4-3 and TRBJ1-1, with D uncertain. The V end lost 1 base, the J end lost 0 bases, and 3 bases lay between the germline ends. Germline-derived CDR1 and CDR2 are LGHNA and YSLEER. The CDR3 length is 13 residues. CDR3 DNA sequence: TGCGCCAGCAGCCAAGTTTTGAACACTGAAGCTTTCTTT. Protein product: CASSQVLNTEAFF.

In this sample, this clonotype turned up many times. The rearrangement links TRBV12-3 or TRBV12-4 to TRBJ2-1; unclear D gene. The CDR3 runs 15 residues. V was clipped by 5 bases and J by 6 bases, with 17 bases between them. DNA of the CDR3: TGTGCCAGCAGTGCCCCGACGGGTACGGGCAATGAGCAGTTCTTC. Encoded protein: CASSAPTGTGNEQFF.

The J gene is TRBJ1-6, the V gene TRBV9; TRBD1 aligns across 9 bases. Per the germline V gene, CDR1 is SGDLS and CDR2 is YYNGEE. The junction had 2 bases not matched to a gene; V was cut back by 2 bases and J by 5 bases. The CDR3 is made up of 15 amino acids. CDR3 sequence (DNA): TGTGCCAGCAGCGTGCGACAGGGGGATAATTCACCCCTCCACTTT. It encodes CASSVRQGDNSPLHF.

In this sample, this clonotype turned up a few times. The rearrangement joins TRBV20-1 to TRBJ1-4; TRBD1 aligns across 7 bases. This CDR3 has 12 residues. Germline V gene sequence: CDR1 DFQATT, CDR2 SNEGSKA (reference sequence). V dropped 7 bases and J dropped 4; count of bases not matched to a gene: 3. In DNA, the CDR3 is TGCAGTGTGGACAGGCGTAATGAAAAACTGTTTTTT. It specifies CSVDRRNEKLFF.

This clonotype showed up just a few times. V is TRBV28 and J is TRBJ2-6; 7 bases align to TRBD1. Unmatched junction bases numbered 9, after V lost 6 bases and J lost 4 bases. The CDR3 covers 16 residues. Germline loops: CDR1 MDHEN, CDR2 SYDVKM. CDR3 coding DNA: TGTGCCAGCAGGGGAAACAGGGGTTCCGGGGCCAACGTCCTGACTTTC. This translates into CASRGNRGSGANVLTF.

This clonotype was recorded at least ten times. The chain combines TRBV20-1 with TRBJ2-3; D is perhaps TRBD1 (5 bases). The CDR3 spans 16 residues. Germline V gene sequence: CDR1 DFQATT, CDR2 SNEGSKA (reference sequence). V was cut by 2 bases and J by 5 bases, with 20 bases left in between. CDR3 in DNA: TGCAGTGCTAGAAAGACTCGTAAAAACCAGGGAGATACGCAGTATTTT. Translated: CSARKTRKNQGDTQYF.

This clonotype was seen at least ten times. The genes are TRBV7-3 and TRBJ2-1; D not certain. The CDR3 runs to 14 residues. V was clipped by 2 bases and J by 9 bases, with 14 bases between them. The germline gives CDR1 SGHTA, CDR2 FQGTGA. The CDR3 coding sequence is TGTGCCAGCAGCTTAGGTCTAGGCCTCAGTGAGCAGTTCTTC. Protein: CASSLGLGLSEQFF.

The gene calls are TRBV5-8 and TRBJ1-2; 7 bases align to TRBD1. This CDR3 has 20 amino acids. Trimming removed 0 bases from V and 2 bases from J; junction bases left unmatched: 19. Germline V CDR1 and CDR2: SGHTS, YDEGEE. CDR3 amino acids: CASSLASFDRARGSNYGYTF. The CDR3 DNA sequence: TGTGCCAGCAGCTTGGCCTCATTCGACAGGGCTCGGGGGAGCAACTATGGCTACACCTTC.

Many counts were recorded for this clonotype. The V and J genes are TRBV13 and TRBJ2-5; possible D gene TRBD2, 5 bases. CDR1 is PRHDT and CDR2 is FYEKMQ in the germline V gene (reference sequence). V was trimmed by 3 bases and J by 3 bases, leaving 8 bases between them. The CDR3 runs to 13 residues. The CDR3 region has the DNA TGTGCCAGCAGCTTCGGACTGGAAGAGACCCAGTACTTC. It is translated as CASSFGLEETQYF.

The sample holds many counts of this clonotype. DNA for the CDR3: TGTGCCAGCAGTTATGTAGGGACAGGGATCTCCTACGAGCAGTACTTC. Translation gives CASSYVGTGISYEQYF. The genes are TRBV6-6 and TRBJ2-7, with 9 bases matching TRBD1. The CDR3 extends over 16 amino acids. Germline V gives CDR1 MNHNY, CDR2 SVGAGI (reference sequence). The V segment lost 3 bases and the J segment 0 bases; nucleotides outside the gene matches: 6.

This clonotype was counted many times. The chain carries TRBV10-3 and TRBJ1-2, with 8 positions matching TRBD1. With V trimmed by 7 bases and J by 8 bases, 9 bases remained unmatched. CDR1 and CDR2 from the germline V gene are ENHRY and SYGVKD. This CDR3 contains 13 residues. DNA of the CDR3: TGTGCCATCACACCGGGACAGGCCCTAGGCTACACCTTC. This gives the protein CAITPGQALGYTF.

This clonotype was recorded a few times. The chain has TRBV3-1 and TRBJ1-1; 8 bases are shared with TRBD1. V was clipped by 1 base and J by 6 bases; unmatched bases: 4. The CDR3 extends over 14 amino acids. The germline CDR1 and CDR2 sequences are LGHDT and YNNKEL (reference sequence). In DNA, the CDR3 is TGTGCCAGCAGCCAAGGACAGGGGTGGGCTGAAGCTTTCTTT. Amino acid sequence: CASSQGQGWAEAFF.